These 9 T cell receptor beta chains originate from one sample sequenced in a study of shared clonotypes between healthy human individuals. Sequencing used immunoSEQ multiplex PCR; TCRdb keeps in-frame clones, though not all of them. The sample has about 470,000 clones, roughly 83% seen once; the top ten hold around 14%. The sequencing input was PBMCs. The receptor source for this set is a woman in her thirties or forties in good health. Some clones in this sample may be carry-over from other donors' samples.

The V and J genes are TRBV28 and TRBJ2-5; D gene uncertain. The CDR3 length is 12 residues. Trimming pared 5 bases from V and 4 bases from J, leaving 8 bases between. Germline V CDR1 and CDR2: MDHEN, SYDVKM. The CDR3 sequence: CASSTNGETQYF. Here the CDR3 DNA reads TGTGCCAGCAGTACAAATGGAGAGACCCAGTACTTC.

Comments on this clone: The same CDR3 also results from other DNA sequences found in this sample. The genes are TRBV15 and TRBJ2-7; the match to TRBD2 covers 10 bases. There are 14 residues in the CDR3. V lost 3 bases to trimming and J lost 6 bases; unmatched junction nucleotides: 5. Per the germline V gene, CDR1 is LNHNV and CDR2 is YYDKDF (reference sequence). The CDR3 DNA follows: TGTGCCACCAGCAGGGGCCTAGCGGGGGCCGAGCAGTACTTC. As protein: CATSRGLAGAEQYF.

The rearrangement joins TRBV11-1 to TRBJ2-6; 7 bases agree with TRBD1. The CDR3 is 17 amino acids. The germline gives CDR1 SGHAT, CDR2 FQDESV (reference sequence). V dropped 5 bases and J dropped 0; count of bases not matched to a gene: 7. As DNA, the CDR3 is TGTGCCAGCAGCGTCTACAGGGGCGTCTCTGGGGCCAACGTCCTGACTTTC. It codes for CASSVYRGVSGANVLTF.

The rearrangement joins TRBV18 to TRBJ1-2; TRBD1 is a possible D gene (5 bases). Trimming cost V 2 bases and J 6 bases, with 13 bases left between them. CDR1 is KGHSH, CDR2 LQKENI, per germline. This CDR3 spans 14 amino acids. Written as DNA, the CDR3 is TGTGCCAGCTCACCAAGCGGGGGTTGGGATGGCTACACCTTC. It encodes CASSPSGGWDGYTF.

The chain combines TRBV18 with TRBJ1-2; 8 nucleotides align to TRBD1. The CDR3 length is 16 residues. The J segment lost 0 bases and the V segment lost 3 bases, leaving 6 bases of the junction unmatched. Per germline, CDR1 KGHSH and CDR2 LQKENI. The DNA for the CDR3 is TGTGCCAGCTCACCCGGGACAGGAGGGCCTAACTATGGCTACACCTTC. It translates to CASSPGTGGPNYGYTF.

V usage is TRBV28 and J usage is TRBJ2-5, with D hard to call. This CDR3 comprises 13 residues. Germline CDR1 and CDR2: MDHEN and SYDVKM. Deletions cut 1 base from V and 5 bases from J, with 8 bases between. CDR3 region: CASSLYPVETQYF. The DNA for the CDR3 is TGTGCCAGCAGTTTATATCCCGTCGAGACCCAGTACTTC. Combining the CDR3 with reference TRBV28 and TRBJ2-5 gives the whole variable domain DVKVTQSSRYLVKRTGEKVFLECVQDMDHENMFWYRQDPGLGLRLIYFSYDVKMKEKGDIPEGYSVSREKKERFSLILESASTNQTSMYLCASSLYPVETQYFGPGTRLLVL.

The CDR3 sequence: CASSLADRNTEAFF. CDR3 sequence (DNA): TGTGCCAGCAGTTTGGCGGACAGAAACACTGAAGCTTTCTTT. The chain links TRBV28 to TRBJ1-1; a possible D gene is TRBD1 (6 bases). Germline V gives CDR1 MDHEN, CDR2 SYDVKM. Between the trimmed V and J ends, which lost 3 bases and 2 bases, there was a span of 10 bases. The CDR3 is 14 amino acids. Looking up the rest from reference TRBV28 and TRBJ1-1 gives the full variable domain: DVKVTQSSRYLVKRTGEKVFLECVQDMDHENMFWYRQDPGLGLRLIYFSYDVKMKEKGDIPEGYSVSREKKERFSLILESASTNQTSMYLCASSLADRNTEAFFGQGTRLTVV.

The chain is built from TRBV7-3 and TRBJ2-5; 7 nucleotides agree with TRBD1. The germline V gene encodes CDR1 SGHTA and CDR2 FQGTGA. Trimming cost V 5 bases and J 1 base; bases outside gene matches: 7. The CDR3 has 15 residues. The chain's CDR3 is CASSPQGTLQETQYF. The CDR3 DNA reads as TGTGCCAGCAGCCCACAGGGGACACTCCAAGAGACCCAGTACTTC.

V and J are TRBV5-5 and TRBJ2-7, with 7 bases lining up with TRBD1. The CDR3 totals 15 residues. Germline-derived CDR1 and CDR2 are SGHKS and YYEKEE (reference sequence). J was trimmed by 4 bases and V by 6 bases; bases with no gene match: 13. CDR3 nucleotides: TGTGCCAGCAACCAGCTACCGGGACAGATATACGAGCAGTACTTC. It is translated as CASNQLPGQIYEQYF.